One sample yielded the 25 T cell receptor beta chains listed below, sequenced in a study of T cell responses to AZD1222 COVID-19 vaccine. Repertoires were generated with immunoSEQ multiplex PCR, while TCRdb's copy carries only in-frame clones and drops some. Of under 150,000 clones detected, roughly 90% appear once; the ten largest clones hold around 1.6%. Sequenced material: peripheral blood, taken 28 days after the second AZD1222 dose. These receptors all come from an adult who received the AZD1222 COVID-19 vaccine.

This chain uses TRBV6-5 with TRBJ1-3; D unclear. Trimming took off 6 bases at V and 0 bases at J, with 9 bases between the two ends. Germline-derived CDR1 and CDR2 are MNHEY and SVGAGI. This CDR3 spans 14 amino acids. The chain's CDR3 is CASSVADSGNTIYF. The CDR3 nucleotides read TGTGCCAGCAGCGTAGCGGACTCTGGAAACACCATATATTTT.

The chain has TRBV5-1 and TRBJ2-2, with 10 bases aligning to TRBD2. Germline V lookup: CDR1 SGHRS, CDR2 YFSETQ. The CDR3 contains 16 residues. The V and J ends lost 5 bases and 2 bases, in that order; junction bases with no gene match: 6. This CDR3 reads CASSSGLAENTGELFF. CDR3 nucleotide sequence: TGCGCCAGCAGTTCTGGACTAGCGGAAAACACCGGGGAGCTGTTTTTT.

The count of this clone is one. This rearrangement joins TRBV6-5 to TRBJ1-1; D remains ambiguous. This CDR3 comprises 11 residues. Trimming took 2 bases from V and 7 from J, leaving 5 bases between them. The V gene's germline CDR1 is MNHEY and CDR2 SVGAGI. The CDR3 region has the DNA TGTGCCAGCAGTTACATGGGTGAAGCTTTCTTT. It codes for CASSYMGEAFF.

The gene calls are TRBV12-3 or TRBV12-4 and TRBJ2-5, with D maybe TRBD1 (6 bases). Trimming cost V 8 bases and J 3 bases, with 10 bases left between them. The CDR3 is made up of 12 amino acids. Written as DNA, the CDR3 is TGTGCCAGCGGGGCAGGGGAAGAGACCCAGTACTTC. This encodes CASGAGEETQYF.

The V call is TRBV9, the J call TRBJ1-3; D gene ambiguous. Per germline, CDR1 SGDLS and CDR2 YYNGEE. The V end lost 2 bases, the J end lost 5 bases, and 5 bases lay between the germline ends. This CDR3 is built from 12 residues. The CDR3 DNA is TGTGCCAGCAGCGTCGCCAGAAACACCATATATTTT. Amino acid sequence: CASSVARNTIYF.

The chain carries TRBV6-6 and TRBJ1-1, with 8 bases fitting TRBD1. V trimming: 0 bases; J trimming: 5 bases; junction bases outside the gene matches: 8. The CDR3 contains 16 residues. Germline CDR1 reads MNHNY; CDR2 reads SVGAGI (reference sequence). The CDR3: CASSYSFGQGATEAFF. Written as DNA, the CDR3 is TGTGCCAGCAGTTACTCGTTCGGACAGGGCGCTACTGAAGCTTTCTTT.

V gene TRBV11-2 combines with J gene TRBJ2-7, with D unclear. The V gene lost 4 bases and the J gene lost 5 bases, with 12 bases spanning the gap. Germline lookup yields CDR1 SGHAT and CDR2 FQNNGV. The CDR3 length is 13 residues. CDR3 nucleotides: TGTGCCAGCAGCTCTGCCCTAAGGAACGAGCAGTACTTC. Translated: CASSSALRNEQYF.

This clone has just one count. J is TRBJ2-7 and V is TRBV4-3; 8 nucleotides match TRBD2. This CDR3 contains 16 residues. The germline V gene has CDR1 LGHNA and CDR2 YSLEER. V shed 0 bases, J shed 0 bases, and the junction held 4 bases outside the gene matches. CDR3 DNA: TGCGCCAGCAGCCAAGATCGGAGCGGGAGCTCCTACGAGCAGTACTTC. Translated: CASSQDRSGSSYEQYF.

V usage is TRBV7-2 and J usage is TRBJ1-5; 7 bases are a match to TRBD1. V shed 5 bases and J 3 bases; nucleotides not matched to a gene: 7. The CDR3 is 15 residues long. Germline CDR1 reads SGHTA; CDR2 reads FQGNSA. CDR3 nucleotide sequence: TGTGCCAGCAGCGGCAGACAGGGAGTCAATCAGCCCCAGCATTTT. Amino acid sequence: CASSGRQGVNQPQHF.

This clone was recorded once. The chain recombines TRBV6-2 or TRBV6-3 with TRBJ1-1; 8 nucleotides align to TRBD1. This CDR3 region has 16 residues. Germline V gene data show CDR1 as MNHEY and CDR2 as SVGEGT. J was trimmed by 3 bases and V by 2 bases; bases with no gene match: 8. CDR3 residues: CASSYSTGGAHTEAFF. As DNA, the CDR3 is TGTGCCAGCAGTTACAGCACAGGGGGAGCCCACACTGAAGCTTTCTTT.

V is TRBV5-1 and J is TRBJ1-6; a possible D gene is TRBD1 (5 bases). Germline CDR1 reads SGHRS; CDR2 reads YFSETQ. The CDR3 is made up of 16 amino acids. The V end was cut by 4 bases, the J end by 9 bases, with 20 bases between. The chain's CDR3 is CASSRGLEPSRSPLHF. CDR3 DNA: TGCGCCAGCAGCCGGGGGTTGGAACCAAGCCGTTCACCCCTCCACTTT.

In DNA form, the CDR3 reads TGTGCCAGCTCACTATTGACAGGGGGCGATGAGCAGTTCTTC. It codes for CASSLLTGGDEQFF. The chain couples TRBV18 to TRBJ2-1; 10 bases line up with TRBD1. This CDR3 is built from 14 residues. With 4 bases clipped from V and 8 bases from J, the junction kept 5 bases outside the gene matches. Germline lookup yields CDR1 KGHSH and CDR2 LQKENI.

The V call is TRBV6-2 or TRBV6-3, the J call TRBJ1-2, with a weak D call TRBD1 (6 bases). Germline lookup yields CDR1 MNHEY and CDR2 SVGEGT. CDR3 length equals 14 residues. V was shortened by 2 bases and J by 7 bases, with 14 bases between the two germline ends. The CDR3 region is CASSYIQGRSGYTF. The DNA of the CDR3 is TGTGCCAGCAGTTACATACAGGGACGGTCTGGCTACACCTTC.

This chain uses TRBV6-2 or TRBV6-3 with TRBJ1-5; a weak D match, TRBD1 (5 bases). This CDR3 contains 15 residues. CDR1 is MNHEY, CDR2 SVGEGT, per germline. V lost 2 bases and J 4 bases, leaving 12 bases between the germline ends. CDR3 sequence: CASSYGVGLNQPQHF. CDR3 nucleotide sequence: TGTGCCAGCAGTTACGGGGTGGGACTGAATCAGCCCCAGCATTTT.

The chain joins TRBV6-2 or TRBV6-3 to TRBJ2-3, with 9 bases matching TRBD2. CDR3 size: 17 residues. In germline, CDR1 is MNHEY, CDR2 SVGEGT. The junction had 9 bases not matched to a gene; V was cut back by 5 bases and J by 0 bases. CDR3 bases: TGTGCCAGCAGTCCGAGCGGGAGGTTACCTAGCACAGATACGCAGTATTTT. This encodes CASSPSGRLPSTDTQYF.

The chain recombines TRBV27 with TRBJ1-5; TRBD1 might be the D (5 bases). Deletions cut 3 bases from V and 5 bases from J, with 14 bases between. CDR3 size: 15 residues. The germline V gene has CDR1 MNHEY and CDR2 SMNVEV (reference sequence). The CDR3 coding sequence is TGTGCCAGCAGTTTGGTTTCAGGGTCCGATCAGCCCCAGCATTTT. It codes for CASSLVSGSDQPQHF.

V and J are TRBV3-1 (or the pseudogene TRBV3-2) and TRBJ1-1; unclear D gene. CDR1 LGHDT and CDR2 YNNKEL come from the germline V gene (reference sequence). Trimming shortened V by 3 bases and J by 0 bases, and 8 bases separated the two germline ends. This CDR3 is 14 amino acids long. CDR3 sequence reads: CASSQGRLNTEAFF. The CDR3 nucleotides are TGTGCCAGCAGCCAGGGCAGGCTGAACACTGAAGCTTTCTTT.

The chain joins TRBV30 to TRBJ1-5; 10 bases map to TRBD1. V trimming: 5 bases; J trimming: 4 bases; junction bases outside the gene matches: 8. The CDR3 loop spans 15 amino acids. Germline V gives CDR1 GTSNPN, CDR2 SVGIG (reference sequence). As DNA, the CDR3 is TGTGCCTGGCGGACGACAGGGGGCCAGAATCAGCCCCAGCATTTT. It specifies CAWRTTGGQNQPQHF.

The J gene is TRBJ2-5, the V gene TRBV7-8, with 8 bases fitting TRBD2. Germline CDR1 and CDR2: SGHVS and FQNEAQ. Trimming at V came to 1 base and at J to 3 bases, leaving 7 bases not matched to a gene. This CDR3 comprises 16 residues. CDR3 loop: CASSLGTAGVKETQYF. The CDR3 nucleotides read TGTGCCAGCAGCTTAGGAACAGCGGGAGTTAAAGAGACCCAGTACTTC.

The chain combines TRBV7-9 with TRBJ2-1; D remains ambiguous. Per the germline V gene, CDR1 is SEHNR and CDR2 is FQNEAQ (reference sequence). The V end lost 1 base, the J end lost 5 bases, and 3 bases lay between the germline ends. This CDR3 comprises 12 residues. The CDR3 DNA reads TGTGCCAGCAGCTTAGGTAACAATGAGCAGTTCTTC. It specifies CASSLGNNEQFF.

The V gene is TRBV7-9, the J gene TRBJ2-5, with D perhaps assigned TRBD1 or TRBD2 (7 bases each). Germline CDR1 SEHNR, CDR2 FQNEAQ (reference sequence). This CDR3 spans 15 amino acids. The V and J ends lost 4 bases and 0 bases respectively, with 12 bases between them. The CDR3 nucleotides are TGTGCCAGCAGCTCCAGGGGGGGGGACCAAGAGACCCAGTACTTC. Its translation: CASSSRGGDQETQYF.

This chain joins TRBV7-2 and TRBJ1-2, with D maybe TRBD1 (6 bases). V was shortened by 1 base and J by 4 bases, with 13 bases between the two germline ends. Germline CDR1 reads SGHTA; CDR2 reads FQGNSA. The CDR3 sequence is 15 residues long. This CDR3 is CASSLDQGLLYGYTF. CDR3 in DNA: TGTGCCAGCAGCTTAGATCAGGGGCTCCTCTATGGCTACACCTTC.

This clone showed up just once. The chain has TRBV10-3 and TRBJ2-3; 8 nucleotides line up with TRBD2. J was trimmed by 9 bases and V by 5 bases; bases with no gene match: 10. CDR1 is ENHRY, CDR2 SYGVKD, per germline. The CDR3 contains 14 residues. CDR3 coding DNA: TGTGCCATCAGTAAAGCGGGGGAATTGATAACGCAGTATTTT. Translating it yields CAISKAGELITQYF.

This clone occurred a few times. The chain uses TRBV5-1 and TRBJ2-2; TRBD1 matches 8 bases. Per germline, CDR1 SGHRS and CDR2 YFSETQ. The CDR3 runs to 17 residues. The junction had 8 bases not matched to a gene; V was cut back by 3 bases and J by 1 base. CDR3 DNA: TGCGCCAGCAGCTCCCCCGGCAGGGGGCGGAACACCGGGGAGCTGTTTTTT. Translating gives CASSSPGRGRNTGELFF.

The chain is built from TRBV5-6 and TRBJ2-4, with D tentatively TRBD1 (6 bases). The CDR3 runs to 15 residues. Germline values: CDR1 SGHDT, CDR2 YYEEEE. The germline V and J ends were trimmed by 4 bases and 1 base, with 12 bases remaining between them. This CDR3 reads CASSLQGWAKNIQYF. CDR3 bases: TGTGCCAGCAGCCTACAGGGCTGGGCCAAAAACATTCAGTACTTC.